This entry lists 30 T cell receptor beta chains sequenced from one sample in a study of spatial heterogeneity in lung cancer. Time point specified: sample taken at primary tumor resection. Sequencing covered unsorted whole RNA taken from tumor, nontumor lung or frozen PBMC. TCRdb reprocessed the 5' RACE reads with MiXCR, giving one entry per CDR3 protein. The table has some 37,000 distinct CDR3 sequences, 5.2% seen once. The specimen was PBMCs, collected at surgery. The receptors stem from a female donor with early-stage non-small cell lung cancer.

This clonotype has a count of ten or more. This chain joins TRBV28 and TRBJ1-2; D unclear. The CDR3 runs to 16 residues. Germline CDR1 reads MDHEN; CDR2 reads SYDVKM. Trimming left V 3 bases short and J 0 bases short, with 14 bases between. The CDR3 DNA is TGTGCCAGCAGTTTCCCCAGGACCCCAGCTAACTATGGCTACACCTTC. This gives the protein CASSFPRTPANYGYTF.

This rearrangement joins TRBV2 to TRBJ2-1; 9 nucleotides match TRBD2. The CDR3 sequence is 15 residues long. Germline values: CDR1 SNHLY, CDR2 FYNNEI. J gave up 4 bases and V 0 bases, and 1 base lay outside the gene matches. The CDR3 DNA reads TGTGCCAGCAGTGAAGCTAGCGGGGGATACAATGAGCAGTTCTTC. It codes for CASSEASGGYNEQFF. Together with reference TRBV2 and TRBJ2-1, the CDR3 gives the full variable domain: EPEVTQTPSHQVTQMGQEVILRCVPISNHLYFYWYRQILGQKVEFLVSFYNNEISEKSEIFDDQFSVERPDGSNFTLKIRSTKLEDSAMYFCASSEASGGYNEQFFGPGTRLTVL.

This clonotype was counted at least ten times. Here the CDR3 reads CASTPDSFTQYF. The CDR3 DNA follows: TGTGCCAGCACTCCGGACAGTTTCACCCAGTACTTC. The V and J genes are TRBV2 and TRBJ2-5, with D perhaps matching TRBD1 (6 bases). V lost 7 bases to trimming and J lost 8 bases, with 14 bases between them. Germline CDR1 is SNHLY and CDR2 is FYNNEI. The CDR3 contains 12 residues.

This clonotype was counted at least ten times. The gene calls are TRBV20-1 and TRBJ2-7, with D uncertain. Germline V gives CDR1 DFQATT, CDR2 SNEGSKA (reference sequence). V gave up 0 bases and J gave up 6 bases, with 18 bases separating them. CDR3 length: 15 residues. The CDR3 nucleotides are TGCAGTGCTAGAGAACCCCGTGGCATAAAGTTCGAGCAGTACTTC. This gives the protein CSAREPRGIKFEQYF.

This clonotype was counted ten times or more. The chain has TRBV7-2 and TRBJ1-1; D remains unclear. Germline CDR1 reads SGHTA; CDR2 reads FQGNSA. The CDR3 contains 13 residues. Trimming pared 3 bases from V and 4 bases from J, leaving 9 bases between. The DNA for the CDR3 is TGTGCCAGCAGCTTTGGGAGACTCACTGAAGCTTTCTTT. Translation gives CASSFGRLTEAFF.

This clonotype was seen many times. The chain carries TRBV9 and TRBJ2-3; 10 nucleotides align to TRBD2. The CDR3 is 16 amino acids. The trim removed 0 bases at V and 6 bases at J, leaving 7 bases unmatched. CDR1 and CDR2 from the germline V gene are SGDLS and YYNGEE. The CDR3 nucleotides read TGTGCCAGCAGCGTAGGAGTAGCGGGGGGAATGGATACGCAGTATTTT. Its protein is CASSVGVAGGMDTQYF. The full variable domain, its missing parts supplied by reference TRBV9 and TRBJ2-3, is DSGVTQTPKHLITATGQRVTLRCSPRSGDLSVYWYQQSLDQGLQFLIQYYNGEERAKGNILERFSAQQFPDLHSELNLSSLELGDSALYFCASSVGVAGGMDTQYFGPGTRLTVL.

This clonotype was seen repeatedly, ten times or more. The V and J genes are TRBV5-5 and TRBJ2-5, with unresolved D. The V and J ends lost 1 base and 4 bases respectively, with 5 bases between them. From germline, CDR1 is SGHKS and CDR2 YYEKEE (reference sequence). The CDR3 is 12 residues long. The CDR3, as DNA: TGTGCCAGCAGCTTGTTTGGAGAGACCCAGTACTTC. Translating gives CASSLFGETQYF.

The sample holds many counts of this clonotype. This chain links TRBV6-2 or TRBV6-3 with TRBJ1-1; 9 bases align to TRBD1. CDR1 MNHEY and CDR2 SVGEGT come from the germline V gene. With 6 bases clipped from V and 4 bases from J, the junction kept 3 bases outside the gene matches. CDR3 size: 13 residues. CDR3 sequence: CASSWTGATEAFF. In DNA form, the CDR3 reads TGTGCCAGCAGCTGGACAGGGGCCACTGAAGCTTTCTTT.

This clonotype occurred a few times. V and J are TRBV7-9 and TRBJ1-1; 7 bases line up with TRBD1. Germline V lookup: CDR1 SEHNR, CDR2 FQNEAQ (reference sequence). The CDR3 loop spans 15 amino acids. With 1 base clipped from V and 4 bases from J, the junction kept 6 bases outside the gene matches. The CDR3 spells CASSLEGQSGTEAFF. Written as DNA, the CDR3 is TGTGCCAGCAGCTTAGAGGGACAGTCAGGCACTGAAGCTTTCTTT. Drawing the rest from reference TRBV7-9 and TRBJ1-1, the complete variable domain is DTGVSQNPRHKITKRGQNVTFRCDPISEHNRLYWYRQTLGQGPEFLTYFQNEAQLEKSRLLSDRFSAERPKGSFSTLEIQRTEQGDSAMYLCASSLEGQSGTEAFFGQGTRLTVV.

Many counts were recorded for this clonotype. This chain links TRBV12-3 or TRBV12-4 with TRBJ2-2; D is undetermined. The CDR3 runs 15 residues. The V end lost 0 bases, the J end lost 1 base, and 6 bases lay between the germline ends. CDR3 DNA: TGTGCCAGCAGTTTAGCGGGAAGGAACACCGGGGAGCTGTTTTTT. Its protein is CASSLAGRNTGELFF.

Ten or more counts support this clonotype. The V call is TRBV5-1, the J call TRBJ2-7, with D tentatively TRBD1 (5 bases). Germline V lookup: CDR1 SGHRS, CDR2 YFSETQ. The CDR3 spans 14 residues. With 4 bases removed from V and 1 base from J, the gap between germline ends came to 12 bases. The CDR3 protein is CASSTSTESYEQYF. CDR3 DNA sequence: TGCGCCAGCAGCACTTCGACAGAATCCTACGAGCAGTACTTC.

This clonotype was recorded many times. The chain uses TRBV6-2 or TRBV6-3 and TRBJ2-2; D is unresolved. CDR1 is MNHEY and CDR2 is SVGEGT in the germline V gene. V was cut by 6 bases and J by 6 bases, with 23 bases left in between. This CDR3 has 17 residues. CDR3 residues: CASSLTDVKLVAGELFF. CDR3 nucleotide sequence: TGTGCCAGCAGCCTAACGGACGTAAAGCTTGTCGCCGGGGAGCTGTTTTTT.

Many counts were recorded for this clonotype. The rearrangement uses TRBV6-5 and TRBJ2-7; possible D gene TRBD1, 5 bases. Germline V gene lookup returns CDR1 MNHEY and CDR2 SVGAGI. V dropped 0 bases and J dropped 3 bases, with 12 bases sitting between them. The CDR3 has 15 residues. As DNA, the CDR3 is TGTGCCAGCAGTTACTCAAGGGGCACCGGCTACGAGCAGTACTTC. Protein sequence: CASSYSRGTGYEQYF.

This clonotype was seen at least ten times. The chain couples TRBV29-1 to TRBJ2-5; D is unclear. The CDR3 consists of 12 residues. CDR1 and CDR2 (germline): SQVTM, ANQGSEA. The V and J ends lost 5 bases and 5 bases respectively, with 12 bases between them. CDR3 region: CSVLTPAETQYF. In DNA form, the CDR3 reads TGCAGCGTTTTAACTCCGGCGGAGACCCAGTACTTC.

In this sample, this clonotype turned up many times. The chain has TRBV29-1 and TRBJ2-1, with D maybe TRBD1 (5 bases). V lost 1 base, J lost 5 bases, and 9 bases lay in between. Germline V lookup: CDR1 SQVTM, CDR2 ANQGSEA. CDR3 size: 13 residues. The CDR3 DNA sequence: TGCAGCGTTGAAGGGGGCGCAAACAATGAGCAGTTCTTC. Its protein product is CSVEGGANNEQFF.

This clonotype occurred many times. The chain has TRBV10-3 and TRBJ1-2; D uncertain. Trimming removed 1 base at V and 5 bases at J, with 8 bases between. There are 13 residues in the CDR3. CDR1 is ENHRY, CDR2 SYGVKD, per germline. CDR3 sequence (DNA): TGTGCCATCAGTGAGTGGAACGGGTATGGCTACACCTTC. It yields the protein CAISEWNGYGYTF.

The sample holds a few counts of this clonotype. The chain combines TRBV7-9 with TRBJ2-7; D could derive from TRBD1 or TRBD2 (5 bases each). The V gene lost 5 bases and the J gene lost 0 bases, with 11 bases spanning the gap. Germline V gene data show CDR1 as SEHNR and CDR2 as FQNEAQ (reference sequence). CDR3 length equals 14 residues. In nucleotides, the CDR3 is TGTGCCAGCAGCCCCCGGGACCACTCCTACGAGCAGTACTTC. Translated: CASSPRDHSYEQYF.

This clonotype was detected once. This clone may be a read error of a much larger clone one base away. The J gene is TRBJ2-3, the V gene TRBV7-3; D unclear. This CDR3 region has 11 residues. Deletions cut 3 bases from V and 6 bases from J, with 4 bases between. Germline CDR1 is SGHTA and CDR2 is FQGTGA. DNA of the CDR3: TGTGCCAGCAGCTTCGCCGATACGCAGTATTTT. Translating it yields CASSFADTQYF.

The sample holds many counts of this clonotype. The J gene is TRBJ2-2, the V gene TRBV28; TRBD1 matches 7 bases. Germline V gene sequence: CDR1 MDHEN, CDR2 SYDVKM. The V gene end was trimmed by 8 bases and the J gene end by 5 bases; junction bases not matched to a gene: 8. This CDR3 is built from 14 residues. The DNA for the CDR3 is TGTGCCAGCCTGGGCGACAGGGCGACCGGGGAGCTGTTTTTT. It codes for CASLGDRATGELFF. The full variable domain, rest sourced from reference TRBV28 and TRBJ2-2, is DVKVTQSSRYLVKRTGEKVFLECVQDMDHENMFWYRQDPGLGLRLIYFSYDVKMKEKGDIPEGYSVSREKKERFSLILESASTNQTSMYLCASLGDRATGELFFGEGSRLTVL.

This clonotype was recorded at least ten times. The chain employs TRBV5-1 and TRBJ2-3, with TRBD1 matching over 7 bases. The CDR3 extends over 17 amino acids. Germline CDR1 is SGHRS and CDR2 is YFSETQ. The V and J ends lost 2 bases and 6 bases, in that order; junction bases with no gene match: 15. The CDR3 region is CASSLRQTGLWLDTQYF. The CDR3 DNA is TGCGCCAGCAGCTTACGACAGACAGGGTTATGGCTCGATACGCAGTATTTT. The complete variable domain, with remaining parts taken from reference TRBV5-1 and TRBJ2-3, reads KAGVTQTPRYLIKTRGQQVTLSCSPISGHRSVSWYQQTPGQGLQFLFEYFSETQRNKGNFPGRFSGRQFSNSRSEMNVSTLELGDSALYLCASSLRQTGLWLDTQYFGPGTRLTVL.

This clonotype appeared many times. V gene TRBV18 combines with J gene TRBJ1-2; D ambiguous. V was clipped by 2 bases and J by 3 bases, with 10 bases between them. The CDR3 is 14 residues long. Germline V gene sequence: CDR1 KGHSH, CDR2 LQKENI. Here the CDR3 DNA reads TGTGCCAGCTCACCAGGTGCAAGTGACTATGGCTACACCTTC. Residues: CASSPGASDYGYTF.

This clonotype was seen many times. The chain is built from TRBV10-3 and TRBJ2-2, with 10 bases identical to TRBD2. Trimming took 6 bases from V and 4 from J; bases not matched to a gene: 8. CDR3 length: 16 amino acids. Germline values: CDR1 ENHRY, CDR2 SYGVKD. For the CDR3, the DNA is TGTGCCATCAGGCCGTTCCTAGCGGGAGCCACCGGGGAGCTGTTTTTT. Translation: CAIRPFLAGATGELFF.

This clonotype has a count of ten or more. This CDR3 is CASSDSPTYNEQFF. The CDR3 region has the DNA TGCGCCAGCAGTGACAGTCCAACATACAATGAGCAGTTCTTC. This chain links TRBV10-2 with TRBJ2-1; D is ambiguous. Per germline, CDR1 WSHSY and CDR2 SAAADI. The CDR3 spans 14 residues. Trimming removed 3 bases from V and 4 bases from J, with 10 bases in between.

This clonotype was observed at least ten times. This chain joins TRBV7-2 and TRBJ2-3; 13 bases match TRBD2. The CDR3 has 17 residues. Germline V gives CDR1 SGHTA, CDR2 FQGNSA. The V and J ends lost 2 bases and 4 bases, in that order; junction bases with no gene match: 6. CDR3 amino acids: CASSLTSGGDGADTQYF. The CDR3 nucleotides read TGTGCCAGCAGCTTAACTAGCGGGGGGGATGGGGCAGATACGCAGTATTTT.

This clonotype was recorded many times. The chain links TRBV12-3 or TRBV12-4 to TRBJ2-5; D is ambiguous. There are 12 residues in the CDR3. Trimming took off 10 bases at V and 4 bases at J, with 13 bases between the two ends. CDR3 in DNA: TGTGCCACAGCAGCGTCCGGAGAGACCCAGTACTTC. Translated: CATAASGETQYF.

This clonotype came up many times. The V and J genes are TRBV29-1 and TRBJ2-2; D is ambiguous. The CDR3 loop spans 12 amino acids. Deletions cut 2 bases from V and 7 bases from J, with 8 bases between. Germline CDR1 reads SQVTM; CDR2 reads ANQGSEA. As DNA, the CDR3 is TGCAGCGTTGAAATGGCGGTCGGGGAGCTGTTTTTT. Its protein product is CSVEMAVGELFF.

This clonotype has ten or more counts. This chain links TRBV5-4 with TRBJ2-7; D possibly corresponds to TRBD1 (5 bases). The germline V gene encodes CDR1 SGHNT and CDR2 YYREEE (reference sequence). With 0 bases removed from V and 0 bases from J, the gap between germline ends came to 10 bases. This CDR3 contains 15 residues. The CDR3 here is CASSLGQTSSYEQYF. The CDR3 nucleotides are TGTGCCAGCAGCTTGGGACAGACATCCTCCTACGAGCAGTACTTC. Variable domain in full (rest from reference TRBV5-4 and TRBJ2-7): ETGVTQSPTHLIKTRGQQVTLRCSSQSGHNTVSWYQQALGQGPQFIFQYYREEENGRGNFPPRFSGLQFPNYSSELNVNALELDDSALYLCASSLGQTSSYEQYFGPGTRLTVT.

This clonotype was seen at least ten times. This chain links TRBV5-1 with TRBJ2-2, with a weak D call TRBD2 (5 bases). The length of the CDR3 is 13 residues. Trimming removed 5 bases from V and 7 bases from J, with 12 bases in between. The germline V gene has CDR1 SGHRS and CDR2 YFSETQ. The CDR3 nucleotides read TGCGCCAGCAGGGATTCGACTATCGGGGAGCTGTTTTTT. It codes for CASRDSTIGELFF.

Ten or more counts support this clonotype. V is TRBV11-2 and J is TRBJ2-7, with 8 nucleotides matching TRBD1. The CDR3 length is 15 residues. The germline CDR1 and CDR2 sequences are SGHAT and FQNNGV. After removal of 5 bases from V and 4 bases from J, the junction contained 10 bases not matched to a gene. CDR3 protein: CASSPGQGTGYEQYF. The CDR3 DNA reads as TGTGCCAGCAGCCCAGGACAGGGAACGGGTTACGAGCAGTACTTC.

This clonotype was counted a few times. The genes are TRBV12-2 and TRBJ1-4; TRBD1 was called by the table and not checked on the DNA. TRBV12-2 counts as a pseudogene. The CDR3 has 13 amino acids. The CDR3 loop reads CASRPGGWEKLFF. The CDR3 DNA reads TGTGCAAGTCGCCCAGGGGGCTGGGAAAAACTGTTTTTT.